One and the same sample provided the 32 T cell receptor beta chains below, sequenced in a study of T cells in narcolepsy (dated by TCRdb to between 2017 and 2018). Libraries came from the immunoSEQ multiplex PCR assay. TCRdb provides this immuneACCESS table in a form limited to in-frame rearrangements. Some clones are lacking; in checked studies, under half of them reflect an unresolved V gene, and why the rest are absent is not known. Counted in this sample were about 33,000 clones; about nine tenths of them appeared once. The ten biggest clones cover 1% to 1.5% of the sample. What was sequenced was CD45RA- memory CD4+ T cells from PBMCs. The cell subset or site label for this specimen denotes: memory T cells sorted ex vivo from peripheral blood. The receptors originated from a human donor with narcolepsy.

The table lists this clone with a count of one. This sequence joins TRBV7-8 and TRBJ2-7, with D perhaps matching TRBD1 (6 bases). V was cut by 5 bases and J by 2 bases, with 13 bases left in between. Germline loops: CDR1 SGHVS, CDR2 FQNEAQ. The CDR3 has 14 residues. Here the CDR3 DNA reads TGTGCCAGCAGCGTCGGTACAGGGCCCTACGAGCAGTACTTC. Its translation: CASSVGTGPYEQYF.

This clone was observed once. The V gene is TRBV4-3, the J gene TRBJ2-5; 7 bases agree with TRBD1. The CDR3 length is 18 residues. Germline assignment: CDR1 LGHNA and CDR2 YSLEER. V was pared by 4 bases and J by 4 bases, with 18 bases of the junction left unmatched. CDR3 sequence: CASSRLGRSQGLVETQYF. DNA for the CDR3: TGCGCCAGCAGCCGCCTAGGACGGTCACAGGGGCTGGTAGAGACCCAGTACTTC.

This rearrangement joins TRBV10-3 to TRBJ2-7; TRBD1 matches at 10 bases. The CDR3 runs to 12 residues. The germline V gene encodes CDR1 ENHRY and CDR2 SYGVKD. Trimming removed 6 bases from V and 4 bases from J; junction bases left unmatched: 0. This chain's CDR3 is CAIRGQGYEQYF. In nucleotides, the CDR3 is TGTGCCATCAGGGGACAGGGGTACGAGCAGTACTTC.

The chain uses TRBV12-5 and TRBJ1-5, with D maybe TRBD1 (5 bases). Between the trimmed V and J ends, which lost 6 bases and 3 bases, there was a span of 12 bases. The CDR3 spans 14 residues. Germline V gene data show CDR1 as LGHNT and CDR2 as FRNRAP. CDR3 sequence reads: CASGTDSPNQPQHF. The CDR3 nucleotides read TGTGCTAGTGGCACAGACAGCCCCAATCAGCCCCAGCATTTT.

The chain has TRBV6-1 and TRBJ1-5; D not certain. V gave up 4 bases and J gave up 5 bases, with 12 bases separating them. CDR1 and CDR2 from the germline V gene are MNHNS and SASEGT. The length of the CDR3 is 14 residues. CDR3 region: CASSAVGFDQPQHF. The CDR3 DNA is TGTGCCAGCAGTGCTGTAGGATTCGATCAGCCCCAGCATTTT.

This chain joins TRBV2 and TRBJ2-5; 12 positions match TRBD2. Germline assignment: CDR1 SNHLY and CDR2 FYNNEI. The J segment lost 2 bases and the V segment lost 7 bases, leaving 8 bases of the junction unmatched. There are 16 residues in the CDR3. CDR3 nucleotide sequence: TGTGCCAGCAAGGCTAGCGGGGGGGCATCGCAAGAGACCCAGTACTTC. This codes for CASKASGGASQETQYF.

This chain uses TRBV5-1 with TRBJ1-5; D is ambiguous. The germline V gene encodes CDR1 SGHRS and CDR2 YFSETQ. The CDR3 is 14 amino acids. Trimming stripped 1 base from V and 4 bases from J, with 9 bases between. For the CDR3, the DNA is TGCGCCAGCAGCTTGTCGGGCCAAAATCAGCCCCAGCATTTT. Its translation is CASSLSGQNQPQHF.

The genes are TRBV27 and TRBJ1-1, with D possibly TRBD1 on 5 matching bases. This CDR3 spans 15 amino acids. CDR1 is MNHEY, CDR2 SMNVEV, per germline (reference sequence). Trimming removed 2 bases at V and 4 bases at J, with 14 bases between. The CDR3 is CASSLRFEGSTEAFF. Here the CDR3 DNA reads TGTGCCAGCAGTTTACGGTTCGAGGGGTCCACTGAAGCTTTCTTT.

V usage is TRBV28 and J usage is TRBJ1-3, with 7 bases that match TRBD1. This CDR3 spans 17 amino acids. CDR1 and CDR2 (germline): MDHEN, SYDVKM. The V and J ends lost 1 base and 0 bases, in that order; junction bases with no gene match: 6. The CDR3 protein is CASSLFLGQSSGNTIYF. Here the CDR3 DNA reads TGTGCCAGCAGTTTATTTCTGGGACAGTCCTCTGGAAACACCATATATTTT.

J is TRBJ1-1 and V is TRBV10-2, with D uncertain. V lost 2 bases to trimming and J lost 4 bases, with 14 bases between them. Looked up from germline, CDR1 is WSHSY and CDR2 is SAAADI. There are 15 residues in the CDR3. The CDR3 region is CASSEIRYSRTEAFF. The CDR3 DNA reads as TGCGCCAGCAGTGAGATTCGATATTCGCGCACTGAAGCTTTCTTT.

This sequence joins TRBV7-2 and TRBJ1-2; no clear D. Between the trimmed V and J ends, which lost 1 base and 0 bases, there was a span of 9 bases. Germline-derived CDR1 and CDR2 are SGHTA and FQGNSA. This CDR3 has 15 residues. The CDR3: CASSLGTTANYGYTF. CDR3 sequence (DNA): TGTGCCAGCAGCTTAGGGACGACTGCTAACTATGGCTACACCTTC.

This chain links TRBV21-1 with TRBJ2-2; the table's D gene call, TRBD1, was not cross checked with the DNA. TRBV21-1 is shown as a pseudogene. This CDR3 is built from 14 residues. Written as DNA, the CDR3 is TGTGCCAGCATACAGGGGTCCTCCACCGGGGAGCTGTTTTTT. It codes for CASIQGSSTGELFF.

The chain has TRBV18 and TRBJ2-1, with TRBD2 identical over 12 bases. The germline CDR1 and CDR2 sequences are KGHSH and LQKENI. The V segment lost 6 bases and the J segment 10 bases; nucleotides outside the gene matches: 13. The CDR3 length is 16 residues. The CDR3 DNA reads TGTGCCAGCTCTCGACTAGCGGGAGTGCAGGGGGCCGAGCAGTTCTTC. The encoded protein is CASSRLAGVQGAEQFF.

This clone was detected a few times. V usage is TRBV29-1 and J usage is TRBJ1-1, with D maybe TRBD1 (5 bases). The germline V gene encodes CDR1 SQVTM and CDR2 ANQGSEA. The V and J ends lost 4 bases and 2 bases respectively, with 14 bases between them. The CDR3 is 14 residues long. CDR3 bases: TGCAGCGTTGCCTGGGACTTACTAAACACTGAAGCTTTCTTT. Translating gives CSVAWDLLNTEAFF.

The chain uses TRBV9 and TRBJ2-3; 9 bases line up with TRBD1. This CDR3 spans 16 amino acids. After removal of 0 bases from V and 2 bases from J, the junction contained 4 bases not matched to a gene. Germline V gives CDR1 SGDLS, CDR2 YYNGEE. The CDR3 DNA is TGTGCCAGCAGCGTAGGGACAGGGGCTAACACAGATACGCAGTATTTT. Amino acids: CASSVGTGANTDTQYF.

The rearrangement uses TRBV19 and TRBJ1-5; TRBD1 agrees at 8 bases. This CDR3 has 16 residues. Per germline, CDR1 LNHDA and CDR2 SQIVND (reference sequence). Unmatched junction bases numbered 10, after V lost 9 bases and J lost 0 bases. CDR3 sequence (DNA): TGTGCCAGCCGGACAGGGCCCCTATATAGCAATCAGCCCCAGCATTTT. It is translated as CASRTGPLYSNQPQHF.

The CDR3 sequence: CASSRADSYEQYF. CDR3 in DNA: TGTGCCAGCAGCCGAGCGGACTCCTACGAGCAGTACTTC. The chain carries TRBV5-6 and TRBJ2-7; maybe TRBD2 (5 bases). Trimming cost V 4 bases and J 0 bases, with 8 bases left between them. Per the germline V gene, CDR1 is SGHDT and CDR2 is YYEEEE. The CDR3 runs to 13 residues.

The genes are TRBV19 and TRBJ2-1; D remains unclear. This CDR3 contains 12 residues. CDR1 is LNHDA, CDR2 SQIVND, per germline (reference sequence). Deletions cut 1 base from V and 10 bases from J, with 8 bases between. CDR3 loop: CASSIGKQEQFF. The CDR3 coding sequence is TGTGCCAGTAGTATAGGGAAGCAGGAGCAGTTCTTC.

This sequence joins TRBV11-2 and TRBJ1-1; D is ambiguous. Trimming stripped 3 bases from V and 0 bases from J, with 5 bases between. The CDR3 consists of 13 residues. The germline CDR1 and CDR2 sequences are SGHAT and FQNNGV. The CDR3, as DNA: TGTGCCAGCAGCTTCAGAGTGAACACTGAAGCTTTCTTT. Amino acids: CASSFRVNTEAFF. The whole variable domain, filled in from reference TRBV11-2 and TRBJ1-1, reads EAGVAQSPRYKIIEKRQSVAFWCNPISGHATLYWYQQILGQGPKLLIQFQNNGVVDDSQLPKDRFSAERLKGVDSTLKIQPAKLEDSAVYLCASSFRVNTEAFFGQGTRLTVV.

This clone was found once. The chain carries TRBV2 and TRBJ1-2; no firm D call. Germline assignment: CDR1 SNHLY and CDR2 FYNNEI. Deletions cut 0 bases from V and 5 bases from J, with 10 bases between. The CDR3 covers 14 residues. The CDR3 DNA reads as TGTGCCAGCAGTGAAGCGCTGGCTGCTTATGGCTACACCTTC. Translating it yields CASSEALAAYGYTF.

This clone was counted between two and nine times. V and J are TRBV19 and TRBJ2-7; unclear D gene. This CDR3 is 14 amino acids long. Trimming removed 3 bases from V and 5 bases from J, with 14 bases in between. Germline assignment: CDR1 LNHDA and CDR2 SQIVND (reference sequence). The chain's CDR3 is CASSIQWPQDEQYF. The DNA for the CDR3 is TGTGCCAGTAGTATTCAGTGGCCCCAAGACGAGCAGTACTTC.

The gene calls are TRBV4-2 and TRBJ2-2; possible D gene TRBD1, 6 bases. The CDR3 loop spans 16 amino acids. The V gene's germline CDR1 is LGHNA and CDR2 YNFKEQ. The germline V and J ends were trimmed by 1 base and 6 bases, with 15 bases remaining between them. The chain's CDR3 is CASSQATDRLAGELFF. The CDR3 nucleotides read TGTGCCAGCAGCCAAGCCACCGACAGGCTAGCCGGGGAGCTGTTTTTT.

The V call is TRBV25-1, the J call TRBJ2-1, with D perhaps being TRBD1 or TRBD2 (6 bases each). The germline V and J ends were trimmed by 7 bases and 10 bases, with 11 bases remaining between them. This CDR3 region has 11 residues. CDR1 MGHDK and CDR2 SYGVNS come from the germline V gene. In nucleotides, the CDR3 is TGTGCCAGCACAACAGGGAGGGAGCAGTTCTTC. Residues: CASTTGREQFF.

The V and J genes are TRBV19 and TRBJ2-7; a possible D gene is TRBD1 (5 bases). Germline CDR1 reads LNHDA; CDR2 reads SQIVND (reference sequence). The CDR3 is 15 amino acids. Deletions cut 4 bases from V and 7 bases from J, with 20 bases between. The CDR3 is CASSTPGRSNREQYF. CDR3 coding DNA: TGTGCCAGTAGTACCCCAGGGCGAAGTAATCGGGAGCAGTACTTC.

The chain combines TRBV28 with TRBJ2-5; no reliable D call. Trimming took 3 bases from V and 0 from J, leaving 2 bases between them. Germline values: CDR1 MDHEN, CDR2 SYDVKM. This CDR3 has 12 amino acids. Here the CDR3 DNA reads TGTGCCAGCAGTTTCTACCAAGAGACCCAGTACTTC. This translates into CASSFYQETQYF.

J is TRBJ1-1 and V is TRBV5-4, with D hard to call. Germline V CDR1 and CDR2: SGHNT, YYREEE (reference sequence). The CDR3 has 13 amino acids. V lost 3 bases and J lost 0, with 6 bases in between. The CDR3 DNA reads as TGTGCCAGCAGCTCTTGGTTGAACACTGAAGCTTTCTTT. It specifies CASSSWLNTEAFF.

The chain combines TRBV5-8 with TRBJ1-2; 11 bases agree with TRBD1. Trimming cost V 5 bases and J 4 bases; bases outside gene matches: 13. The length of the CDR3 is 17 residues. The germline gives CDR1 SGHTS, CDR2 YDEGEE. The CDR3 DNA reads as TGTGCCAGCAGGACAGGACAGGGGGCGACCAGGATCTATGGCTACACCTTC. Translating gives CASRTGQGATRIYGYTF.

The chain links TRBV7-2 to TRBJ2-7, with D maybe TRBD2 (5 bases). Germline CDR1 SGHTA, CDR2 FQGNSA. This CDR3 comprises 13 residues. Trimming cost V 3 bases and J 3 bases, with 9 bases left between them. In nucleotides, the CDR3 is TGTGCCAGCAGCTTCGTCGGACTCTACGAGCAGTACTTC. This encodes CASSFVGLYEQYF.

This rearrangement joins TRBV19 to TRBJ2-1; TRBD2 agrees at 7 bases. This CDR3 has 16 amino acids. The junction had 17 bases not matched to a gene; V was cut back by 3 bases and J by 12 bases. In germline, CDR1 is LNHDA, CDR2 SQIVND (reference sequence). DNA for the CDR3: TGTGCCAGTAGTATTTGGTCGGCGGGAGAGGTATTCGGGCAGTTCTTC. Amino acid sequence: CASSIWSAGEVFGQFF.

The chain employs TRBV2 and TRBJ1-1, with unresolved D. Germline V lookup: CDR1 SNHLY, CDR2 FYNNEI. Trimming removed 5 bases at V and 3 bases at J, with 7 bases between. CDR3 length equals 12 residues. The CDR3 bases are TGTGCCAGCAGTTCTGGACACACTGAAGCTTTCTTT. Translating it yields CASSSGHTEAFF.

This chain links TRBV15 with TRBJ1-5; D call uncertain. V lost 4 bases, J lost 12 bases, and 16 bases lay in between. This CDR3 has 13 amino acids. CDR1 and CDR2 from the germline V gene are LNHNV and YYDKDF (reference sequence). The CDR3 DNA is TGTGCCACCAGCAAAGGGCTGGATCGTAGCCAGCATTTT. Amino acid sequence: CATSKGLDRSQHF.

As to this clone: This same CDR3 is encoded by further DNA sequences in the sample. The CDR3 loop reads CASSQAGVTEAFF. DNA of the CDR3: TGTGCCAGCAGCCAAGCGGGGGTCACTGAAGCTTTCTTT. This chain connects TRBV14 to TRBJ1-1, with a weak D call TRBD1 (5 bases). Germline CDR1 SGHDN, CDR2 FVKESK. The CDR3 spans 13 residues. Trimming removed 1 base from V and 4 bases from J, with 7 bases in between.